This TCR beta chain was recovered during a study of CD8+ T cells in alopecia areata. Study results and caveats: Since there was just one nonresponder, nobody can yet say how baseline CD8+ expansion ties to response. While patients received tofacitinib, many expanded lesional clones remained present in scalp and blood.

Worth noting for this clone: Antigen unknown.

This CDR3 is 13 amino acids long. The V and J ends lost 2 bases and 2 bases respectively, with 6 bases between them. In germline, CDR1 is MNHNY, CDR2 SVGAGI (reference sequence). Reverse transcription of extracted RNA yielded cDNA, which provided the sequencing template. TCRdb's table, derived via immunoSEQ multiplex PCR, lists solely in-frame clones and lacks some. This sample has some 100,000 clones; roughly 60% occur once, and the top ten carry more than 25%. Specified treatment: oral pan-JAK inhibitor, 5-10 mg twice daily. This chain links TRBV6-6 with TRBJ1-2; D ambiguous. The TCR originated in a human donor with alopecia areata. Sequencing used CD8+ T cells sorted from blood, obtained at week 4, from a patient treated with tofacitinib. The CDR3 DNA sequence: TGTGCCAGCAGTTACGGGTTCAACTATGGCTACACCTTC. This encodes CASSYGFNYGYTF.